Below, 14 T cell receptor beta chains from the same sample are listed, as sequenced in a study of early T cells in non-severe SARS-CoV-2 infection. Each CDR3 protein gets one entry after TCRdb re-called the 5' RACE reads with MiXCR. The data show about 67,000 distinct CDR3 sequences, with roughly 11% seen just once and 3.8% held by the top ten. Sequencing was done on a sample of whole blood. These receptors all come from an adult who was a healthcare worker with PCR-confirmed SARS-CoV-2 infection or an uninfected control (not recorded which).

This clonotype was seen ten or more times. The chain links TRBV11-3 to TRBJ2-1; perhaps TRBD2 as D (5 bases). CDR1 and CDR2 (germline): SGHNT, YENEEA. V was clipped by 0 bases and J by 0 bases, with 21 bases between them. This CDR3 region has 20 residues. CDR3 coding DNA: TGTGCCAGCAGCTTAGATCTTTGGGGTGTGACAAGCGGCTCCTACAATGAGCAGTTCTTC. Encoded protein: CASSLDLWGVTSGSYNEQFF.

CDR3 in amino acids: CASSTPTSGSSYEQYF. The CDR3 bases are TGTGCCAGTAGTACTCCTACTAGCGGGAGCTCCTACGAGCAGTACTTC. The chain uses TRBV19 and TRBJ2-7, with TRBD2 identical over 11 bases. CDR1 and CDR2 from the germline V gene are LNHDA and SQIVND (reference sequence). Trimming at V came to 4 bases and at J to 0 bases, leaving 5 bases not matched to a gene. CDR3 length: 16 residues. The full variable domain, rest sourced from reference TRBV19 and TRBJ2-7, is DGGITQSPKYLFRKEGQNVTLSCEQNLNHDAMYWYRQDPGQGLRLIYYSQIVNDFQKGDIAEGYSVSREKKESFPLTVTSAQKNPTAFYLCASSTPTSGSSYEQYFGPGTRLTVT.

The chain recombines TRBV27 with TRBJ1-4; 7 bases are a match to TRBD1. This CDR3 is built from 14 residues. Trimming took 9 bases from V and 8 from J; bases not matched to a gene: 12. Looked up from germline, CDR1 is MNHEY and CDR2 is SMNVEV (reference sequence). The CDR3 loop reads CASTRQGSREKLFF. The CDR3 region has the DNA TGTGCCAGTACTCGACAGGGATCGCGGGAAAAACTGTTTTTT.

This clonotype has ten or more counts. V is TRBV19 and J is TRBJ2-2; D unresolved. CDR1 is LNHDA, CDR2 SQIVND, per germline (reference sequence). V lost 3 bases to trimming and J lost 4 bases, with 6 bases between them. There are 13 residues in the CDR3. Written as DNA, the CDR3 is TGTGCCAGTAGTATGGGCCGCACCGGGGAGCTGTTTTTT. Amino acids: CASSMGRTGELFF.

This clonotype has more than one count but fewer than ten. The V gene is TRBV7-9, the J gene TRBJ1-1; no definite D call. Deletions cut 0 bases from V and 0 bases from J, with 11 bases between. CDR1 and CDR2 (germline): SEHNR, FQNEAQ (reference sequence). This CDR3 region has 16 residues. This CDR3 is CASSLAPAGMNTEAFF. In DNA, the CDR3 is TGTGCCAGCAGCTTAGCGCCGGCAGGAATGAACACTGAAGCTTTCTTT.

This chain joins TRBV5-5 and TRBJ1-1; D is possibly TRBD1 (5 bases). Trimming stripped 4 bases from V and 4 bases from J, with 8 bases between. The germline CDR1 and CDR2 sequences are SGHKS and YYEKEE (reference sequence). CDR3 length: 12 amino acids. This CDR3 reads CASSLQGTEAFF. CDR3 coding DNA: TGTGCCAGCAGCCTCCAGGGCACTGAAGCTTTCTTT. Full variable domain (missing parts from reference TRBV5-5 and TRBJ1-1): DAGVTQSPTHLIKTRGQQVTLRCSPISGHKSVSWYQQVLGQGPQFIFQYYEKEERGRGNFPDRFSARQFPNYSSELNVNALLLGDSALYLCASSLQGTEAFFGQGTRLTVV.

This clonotype was counted ten times or more. The chain is built from TRBV5-4 and TRBJ1-3; 7 bases are a match to TRBD1. The germline V gene has CDR1 SGHNT and CDR2 YYREEE (reference sequence). CDR3 size: 17 residues. Losses at the gene ends were 3 bases for V and 0 bases for J; bases not matched to a gene: 9. CDR3 nucleotides: TGTGCCAGCAGCTACCAAGGGGGCTGGGGCTCTGGAAACACCATATATTTT. Amino acid sequence: CASSYQGGWGSGNTIYF.

The chain carries TRBV30 and TRBJ1-3, with 7 bases matching TRBD1. J lost 4 bases, V lost 3 bases, and 9 bases had no gene match. The CDR3 is made up of 15 amino acids. Germline assignment: CDR1 GTSNPN and CDR2 SVGIG (reference sequence). CDR3 amino acids: CAWSAGGPFGNTIYF. In DNA, the CDR3 is TGTGCCTGGAGCGCAGGGGGACCGTTCGGAAACACCATATATTTT. Using reference TRBV30 and TRBJ1-3 for the parts outside the CDR3, the full variable domain is SQTIHQWPATLVQPVGSPLSLECTVEGTSNPNLYWYRQAAGRGLQLLFYSVGIGQISSEVPQNLSASRPQDRQFILSSKKLLLSDSGFYLCAWSAGGPFGNTIYFGEGSWLTVV.

This clonotype was seen repeatedly, ten times or more. This rearrangement joins TRBV9 to TRBJ2-2; 8 nucleotides match TRBD1. The trim removed 4 bases at V and 7 bases at J, leaving 15 bases unmatched. The CDR3 totals 17 residues. CDR1 SGDLS and CDR2 YYNGEE come from the germline V gene. The CDR3 here is CASSPSKGRGLGGELFF. The CDR3 DNA reads as TGTGCCAGCAGCCCAAGCAAGGGCAGGGGGCTCGGCGGGGAGCTGTTTTTT.

At least ten counts were recorded for this clonotype. The gene calls are TRBV19 and TRBJ1-5, with a weak D call TRBD1 (5 bases). Germline V gives CDR1 LNHDA, CDR2 SQIVND (reference sequence). The V end was cut by 3 bases, the J end by 3 bases, with 9 bases between. The CDR3 has 14 residues. The CDR3 is CASSIGQDNQPQHF. CDR3 DNA: TGTGCCAGTAGTATCGGACAAGACAATCAGCCCCAGCATTTT.

The rearrangement links TRBV20-1 to TRBJ2-5; 9 bases map to TRBD2. Germline V gene sequence: CDR1 DFQATT, CDR2 SNEGSKA (reference sequence). The CDR3 length is 13 residues. The V segment lost 2 bases and the J segment 4 bases; nucleotides outside the gene matches: 2. Here the CDR3 DNA reads TGCAGTGCTAGAAGAGCGGGAGGAGAGACCCAGTACTTC. Amino acid sequence: CSARRAGGETQYF.

This sequence joins TRBV6-1 and TRBJ2-1; no clear D gene. Looked up from germline, CDR1 is MNHNS and CDR2 is SASEGT. Between the trimmed V and J ends, which lost 3 bases and 8 bases, there was a span of 5 bases. The CDR3 is made up of 11 amino acids. In DNA form, the CDR3 reads TGTGCCAGCAGTGATTGGGATGAGCAGTTCTTC. This sequence encodes CASSDWDEQFF.

The V gene is TRBV29-1, the J gene TRBJ1-1; D might be TRBD1 (5 bases). With 3 bases removed from V and 5 bases from J, the gap between germline ends came to 13 bases. The germline V gene has CDR1 SQVTM and CDR2 ANQGSEA. The CDR3 runs 13 residues. This CDR3 is CSVESGPGTEAFF. Here the CDR3 DNA reads TGCAGCGTTGAGTCAGGGCCGGGAACTGAAGCTTTCTTT.

This clonotype was seen more than once but under ten times. The V call is TRBV4-1, the J call TRBJ1-1; the D gene is possibly TRBD1 (5 bases). V lost 0 bases and J 2 bases, leaving 7 bases between the germline ends. The CDR3 extends over 14 amino acids. Germline lookup yields CDR1 MGHRA and CDR2 YSYEKL. The CDR3 region has the DNA TGCGCCAGCAGCCAAGATCAGGGCAACACTGAAGCTTTCTTT. Translation gives CASSQDQGNTEAFF.